What follows describes a single T cell receptor (beta chain). Antigen unknown. The CDR3 totals 13 residues. The germline V gene encodes CDR1 SGHAT and CDR2 FQNNGV. With 5 bases clipped from V and 3 bases from J, the junction kept 4 bases outside the gene matches. TCR beta VDJ and CDR3 profiles were obtained from a genomic DNA template. TCRdb itself ran the reads through MiXCR, one entry per CDR3 protein. The table has approximately 170,000 distinct CDR3 sequences, 60% to 70% seen once. This sample was included in a study of CD8+CD57+ T cells in acquired aplastic anemia. The wider study: The DNA of sorted CD4+ and CD8+ cells averaged 3.2 ug. There were about 10.8 million reads, on average, for CD4+ cells from healthy donors.

General observations from the study: For CD8+ Simpson's diversity, patients and controls showed no significant difference. Patients and controls shared some 30 CD8+ CDR3 sequences, highly expressed in patients.

The chain combines TRBV11-2 with TRBJ2-7; 7 bases are shared with TRBD1. Sample: sorted CD4+, CD8+, or CD8+CD57+ T cells (not recorded which) from PBMCs. This sequence was found in a human donor in good health. CDR3 nucleotides: TGTGCCAGCAGCCGGACAGGAGACTACGAGCAGTACTTC. Protein product: CASSRTGDYEQYF.